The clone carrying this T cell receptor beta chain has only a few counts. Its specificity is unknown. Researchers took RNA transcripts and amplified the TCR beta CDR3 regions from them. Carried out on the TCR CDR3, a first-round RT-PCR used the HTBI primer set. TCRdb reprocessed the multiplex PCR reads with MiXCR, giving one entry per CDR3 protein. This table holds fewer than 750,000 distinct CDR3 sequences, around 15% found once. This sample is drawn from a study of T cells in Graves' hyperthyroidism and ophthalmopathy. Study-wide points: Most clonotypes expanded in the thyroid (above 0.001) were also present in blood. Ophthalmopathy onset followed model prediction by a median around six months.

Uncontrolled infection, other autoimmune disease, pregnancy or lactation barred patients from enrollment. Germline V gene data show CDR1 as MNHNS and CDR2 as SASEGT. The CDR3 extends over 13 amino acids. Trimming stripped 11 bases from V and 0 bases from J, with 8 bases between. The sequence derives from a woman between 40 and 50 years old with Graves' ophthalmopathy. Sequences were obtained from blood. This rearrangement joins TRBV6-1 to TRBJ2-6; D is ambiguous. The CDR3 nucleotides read TGTGCCGCTACGGGCTCTGGGGCCAACGTCCTGACTTTC. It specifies CAATGSGANVLTF.